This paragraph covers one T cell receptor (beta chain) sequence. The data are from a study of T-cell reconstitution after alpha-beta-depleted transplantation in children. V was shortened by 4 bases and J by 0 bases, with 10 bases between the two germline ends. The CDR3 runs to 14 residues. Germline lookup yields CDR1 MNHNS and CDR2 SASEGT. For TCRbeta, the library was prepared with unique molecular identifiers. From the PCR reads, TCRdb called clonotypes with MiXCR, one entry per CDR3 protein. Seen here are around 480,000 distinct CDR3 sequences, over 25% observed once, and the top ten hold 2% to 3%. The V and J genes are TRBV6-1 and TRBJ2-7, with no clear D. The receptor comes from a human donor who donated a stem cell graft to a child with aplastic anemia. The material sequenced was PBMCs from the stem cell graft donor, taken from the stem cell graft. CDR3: CASSAGWSSYEQYV. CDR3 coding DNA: TGTGCCAGCAGTGCCGGATGGAGCTCCTACGAGCAGTACGTC.